The rows below give T cell receptor beta chains drawn from one sample of a study of T cells in Graves' hyperthyroidism and ophthalmopathy. TCRdb independently ran MiXCR on the multiplex PCR reads; one entry per CDR3 protein. This sample has some 200,000 distinct CDR3 sequences; roughly 18% occur once, and the top ten carry 50%. Sequenced: blood. Receptors originate from a man between 45 and 60 years old with Graves' hyperthyroidism. Both conserved end residues are part of each CDR3. The D gene is left open where the match is weak. Clone size is shown for a subset of rows, as once, few, many or a class of expanded clone.

J gene: TRBJ2-1; D gene: .; clone size: few; V gene: TRBV5-1; CDR3 DNA: TGCGCCAGCACCCCCGCTAGCCCACTCAATGAGCAGTTCTTC; CDR3 protein: CASTPASPLNEQFF
J gene: TRBJ1-1; D gene: .; clone size: many; V gene: TRBV20-1; CDR3 DNA: TGCAGTGCTAGTCGGAACACTGAAGCTTTCTTT; CDR3 protein: CSASRNTEAFF
J gene: TRBJ2-2; D gene: .; clone size: many; V gene: TRBV6-1; CDR3 DNA: TGTGCCAGCAGTGACGGGGCCGACACCGGGGAGCTGTTTTTT; CDR3 protein: CASSDGADTGELFF
J gene: TRBJ1-2; D gene: .; clone size: few; V gene: TRBV9; CDR3 DNA: TGTGCCAGCAGCGCAGGGGTAGGGCTCACCGATTATGGCTACACCTTC; CDR3 protein: CASSAGVGLTDYGYTF
J gene: TRBJ2-1; D gene: TRBD1; clone size: .; V gene: TRBV2; CDR3 DNA: TGTGCCAGCAGCCTTAACGGGGACAGGGATGGCAATGAGCAGTTCTTC; CDR3 protein: CASSLNGDRDGNEQFF
J gene: TRBJ2-3; D gene: TRBD2; clone size: few; V gene: TRBV4-1; CDR3 DNA: TGCGCCAGCAGCCAAACCGGGACTAGCGGAGTCCCTCCCGATACGCAGTATTTT; CDR3 protein: CASSQTGTSGVPPDTQYF
J gene: TRBJ2-7; D gene: TRBD2; clone size: many; V gene: TRBV5-1; CDR3 DNA: TGCGCCAGCAGCTTGACTAGCGGGAGTGTCGAGCAGTACTTC; CDR3 protein: CASSLTSGSVEQYF
J gene: TRBJ1-5; D gene: .; clone size: .; V gene: TRBV7-8; CDR3 DNA: TGTGCCAACAGCTTAGGGGATCGTCCGAATCAGCCCCAGCATTTT; CDR3 protein: CANSLGDRPNQPQHF
J gene: TRBJ2-7; D gene: .; clone size: many; V gene: TRBV30; CDR3 DNA: TGTGCCTGGAGTACCGGACTCAGCGAGCAGTACTTC; CDR3 protein: CAWSTGLSEQYF
J gene: TRBJ2-3; D gene: TRBD1; clone size: many; V gene: TRBV3-1; CDR3 DNA: TGTGCCAGCAGCAGCCGACAGGGGTGGGATACGCAGTATTTT; CDR3 protein: CASSSRQGWDTQYF
J gene: TRBJ2-1; D gene: .; clone size: many; V gene: TRBV7-2; CDR3 DNA: TGTGCCAGCAGCTTAGTAGATGAGCAGTTCTTC; CDR3 protein: CASSLVDEQFF
J gene: TRBJ1-5; D gene: TRBD1; clone size: many; V gene: TRBV12-3/TRBV12-4; CDR3 DNA: TGTGCCAGCAGTTTTGGTAGGACAGGGCATCAGCCCCAGCATTTT; CDR3 protein: CASSFGRTGHQPQHF
J gene: TRBJ2-1; D gene: TRBD2; clone size: many; V gene: TRBV19; CDR3 DNA: TGTGCCAGTAGTAGGGGGTCGGGCGGGAGCTCCTACAATGAGCAGTTCTTC; CDR3 protein: CASSRGSGGSSYNEQFF
J gene: TRBJ2-2; D gene: TRBD1; clone size: .; V gene: TRBV4-1; CDR3 DNA: TGCGCCAGCAGCCACGTCTCAGGGGGTTCTGGGGAGCTGTTTTTT; CDR3 protein: CASSHVSGGSGELFF
J gene: TRBJ2-7; D gene: TRBD1; clone size: many; V gene: TRBV20-1; CDR3 DNA: TGCAGTGCTTACGGACAGGGTGGAAACGAGCAGTACTTC; CDR3 protein: CSAYGQGGNEQYF
J gene: TRBJ1-1; D gene: TRBD1; clone size: many; V gene: TRBV27; CDR3 DNA: TGTGCCAGCAGTTCTCCGACAGGGGGGGTGAACACTGAAGCTTTCTTT; CDR3 protein: CASSSPTGGVNTEAFF
J gene: TRBJ1-5; D gene: .; clone size: .; V gene: TRBV19; CDR3 DNA: TGTGCCAGTAGTAGTAGGGCCAGCTCCGAGCAGCGGAACTGGCCCCAGCATTTT; CDR3 protein: CASSSRASSEQRNWPQHF
J gene: TRBJ1-1; D gene: .; clone size: many; V gene: TRBV5-1; CDR3 DNA: TGCGCCAGCAGCTCTAATTTACAGACGAACACTGAAGCTTTCTTT; CDR3 protein: CASSSNLQTNTEAFF
J gene: TRBJ2-4; D gene: .; clone size: .; V gene: TRBV28; CDR3 DNA: TGTGCCAGCAGTGCGCTCTTCGGACAGATGACGTTGGTGGCCAAAAACATTCAGTACTTC; CDR3 protein: CASSALFGQMTLVAKNIQYF
J gene: TRBJ2-1; D gene: TRBD2; clone size: many; V gene: TRBV6-1; CDR3 DNA: TGTGCCAGCAGTGATAGGACTAGCGGGAGATGGAGTGAGCAGTTCTTC; CDR3 protein: CASSDRTSGRWSEQFF
J gene: TRBJ2-1; D gene: .; clone size: .; V gene: TRBV9; CDR3 DNA: TGTGCCAGCGGCGTAGATGGGGGCTCCTACAATGAGCAGTTCTTC; CDR3 protein: CASGVDGGSYNEQFF
J gene: TRBJ1-3; D gene: .; clone size: .; V gene: TRBV28; CDR3 DNA: TGTGCCAGCAGGAGAGGGTCTGGAAACACCATATATTTT; CDR3 protein: CASRRGSGNTIYF
J gene: TRBJ2-1; D gene: .; clone size: many; V gene: TRBV5-1; CDR3 DNA: TGCGCCAGCAGGCCGGTTACAGACAATGAGCAGTTCTTC; CDR3 protein: CASRPVTDNEQFF